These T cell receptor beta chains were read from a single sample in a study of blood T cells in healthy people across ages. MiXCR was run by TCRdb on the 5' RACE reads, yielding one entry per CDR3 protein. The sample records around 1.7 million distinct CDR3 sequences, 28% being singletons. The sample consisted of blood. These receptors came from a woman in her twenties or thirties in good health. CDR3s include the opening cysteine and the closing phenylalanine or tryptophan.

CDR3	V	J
CASSSEGVVFYEQYF	TRBV7-2	TRBJ2-7
CASSLRGLSTDMQYF	TRBV12-3/TRBV12-4	TRBJ2-3
CASSTGGYQPQHF	TRBV10-2	TRBJ1-5
CSARARSQETQYF	TRBV20-1	TRBJ2-5
CASSRLGTLQETQYF	TRBV28	TRBJ2-5
CSARDGRGWTNEKLFF	TRBV20-1	TRBJ1-4
CASSLVTGKYGYTF	TRBV13	TRBJ1-2
CASSVDPGARGYTF	TRBV9	TRBJ1-2
CTSSRDYEQYF	TRBV18	TRBJ2-7
CSATSSGGDTQYF	TRBV20-1	TRBJ2-3
CASSLGSSRNTEAFF	TRBV7-8	TRBJ1-1
CASSLMQTGSYEQYF	TRBV13	TRBJ2-7
CASSESDRFYGYTF	TRBV25-1	TRBJ1-2